The sequence of this T cell receptor (beta chain) was determined in a study of multiple sclerosis patients with progressive multifocal leukoencephalopathy. Study results and limitations: At PML onset, no shared TRBV or TRBJ gene usage was seen.

As for time point: approximately 12 months of natalizumab therapy. All PML patients were female, and all patients had earlier interferon beta. About this clone itself: Antigen specificity is unknown. This sample also contains other DNA sequences that code for the same CDR3.

Some clones are missing from TCRdb's copy, which holds only in-frame ones; the method was immunoSEQ multiplex PCR. This table holds around 27,000 clones, around 89% found once. Trimming took off 6 bases at V and 4 bases at J, with 16 bases between the two ends. The CDR3 runs to 15 residues. Per germline, CDR1 MDHEN and CDR2 SYDVKM. J is TRBJ1-5 and V is TRBV28; D gene uncertain. The TCR sequence derives from a human donor with multiple sclerosis. Sequencing used PBMCs, obtained from a patient treated with natalizumab. The CDR3 reads CASSAREGTNQPQHF. The CDR3 DNA follows: TGTGCCAGCAGCGCGAGGGAGGGCACTAATCAGCCCCAGCATTTT.